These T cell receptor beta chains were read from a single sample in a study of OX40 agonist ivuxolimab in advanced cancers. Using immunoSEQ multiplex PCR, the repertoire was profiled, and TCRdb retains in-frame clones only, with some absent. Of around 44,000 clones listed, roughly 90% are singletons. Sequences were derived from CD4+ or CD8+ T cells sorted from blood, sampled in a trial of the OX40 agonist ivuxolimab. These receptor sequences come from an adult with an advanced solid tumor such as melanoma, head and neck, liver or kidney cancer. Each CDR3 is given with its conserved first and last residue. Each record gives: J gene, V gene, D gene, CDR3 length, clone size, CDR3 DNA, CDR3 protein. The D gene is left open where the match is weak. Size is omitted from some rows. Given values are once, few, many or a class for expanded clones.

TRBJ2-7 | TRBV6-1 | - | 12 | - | TGTGCCAGCCGGACACCGGAGGACGAGCAGTACTTC | CASRTPEDEQYF
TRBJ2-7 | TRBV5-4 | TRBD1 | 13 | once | TGTGCCAGCAGCTTGGCCGGGACAGACGAGCAGTACTTC | CASSLAGTDEQYF
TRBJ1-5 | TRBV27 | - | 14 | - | TGTGCCAGCAGTTTGCGACAGGGCAATCAGCCCCAGCATTTT | CASSLRQGNQPQHF
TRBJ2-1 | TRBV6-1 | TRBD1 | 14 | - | TGTGCCAGCAACAGAGGACAGGGGGCGCATGAGCAGTTCTTC | CASNRGQGAHEQFF
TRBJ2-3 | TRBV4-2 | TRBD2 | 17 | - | TGTGCCAGCAGCCAACCTCTAGCGGGGGGGCCAGGAGATACGCAGTATTTT | CASSQPLAGGPGDTQYF
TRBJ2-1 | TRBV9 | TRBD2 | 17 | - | TGTGCCAGCAGCGCGTCTAGCGGGGGGAGCTCCTACAATGAGCAGTTCTTC | CASSASSGGSSYNEQFF
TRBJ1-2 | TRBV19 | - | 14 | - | TGTGCCAGGATACCCCGGACGGTGGGTTGCGGCTACACCTTC | CARIPRTVGCGYTF
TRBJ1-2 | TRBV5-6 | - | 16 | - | TGTGCCAGCAGCTTGGTGGACCTGACAGGCACGGGTGGCTACACCTTC | CASSLVDLTGTGGYTF
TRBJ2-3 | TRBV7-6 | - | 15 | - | TGTGCCAGCAGCTTACAGGGCTGGGGCGCAGATACGCAGTATTTT | CASSLQGWGADTQYF
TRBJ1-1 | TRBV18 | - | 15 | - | TGTGCCAGCTCACCAGGGGCAGACTATAACACTGAAGCTTTCTTT | CASSPGADYNTEAFF
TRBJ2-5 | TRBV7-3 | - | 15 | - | TGTGCCAGCAGCCCCTCGGGGGCCTTAAGGGAGACCCAGTACTTC | CASSPSGALRETQYF
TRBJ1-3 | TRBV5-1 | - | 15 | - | TGCGCCAGCAGCTTGCCGACGACGCGGGGAAACACCATATATTTT | CASSLPTTRGNTIYF
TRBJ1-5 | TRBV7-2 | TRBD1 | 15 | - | TGTGCCAGCAGCCTTCGGACAGGGGGCGATCAGCCCCAGCATTTT | CASSLRTGGDQPQHF
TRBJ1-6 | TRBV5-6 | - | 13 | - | TGTGCCAGCAGCTTCCTGCGGGAGTCACCCCTCCACTTT | CASSFLRESPLHF
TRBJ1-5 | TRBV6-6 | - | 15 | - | TGTGCCAGCAGTTCCTACGGGGGGGGCGGGGAGCCCCAGCATTTT | CASSSYGGGGEPQHF
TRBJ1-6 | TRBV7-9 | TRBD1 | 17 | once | TGTGCCAGCAGCCAGGGGGGGGCCAGCTCCTATAATTCACCCCTCCACTTT | CASSQGGASSYNSPLHF
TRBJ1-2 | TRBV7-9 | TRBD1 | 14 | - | TGTGCCAGCAGCCCAGGACAGGGTAACTATGGCTACACCTTC | CASSPGQGNYGYTF
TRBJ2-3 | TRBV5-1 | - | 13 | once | TGCGCCAGCAGCTTGCTATTTGCAGATACGCAGTATTTT | CASSLLFADTQYF
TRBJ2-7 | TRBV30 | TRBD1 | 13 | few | TGTGCCGGACGGGGACAGGGACTTTACGAGCAGTACTTC | CAGRGQGLYEQYF
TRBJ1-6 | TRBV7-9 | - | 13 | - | TGTGCCAGCAGCTTAAGGGGGGGGGCACCCCTCCACTTT | CASSLRGGAPLHF
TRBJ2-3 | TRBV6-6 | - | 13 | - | TGTGCCAGCGGGGGGGGGCCCACAGATACGCAGTATTTT | CASGGGPTDTQYF
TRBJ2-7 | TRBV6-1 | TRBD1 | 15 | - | TGTGCCAGCAGTGGATCGGGACAGGGGGCTTACGAGCAGTACTTC | CASSGSGQGAYEQYF